The 21 T cell receptor beta chains presented below share a single source sample, sequenced in a study of post-analysis software for immune sequencing data. Study-wide results and limits: Roughly five TRBV segments were significantly more frequent in patients than in controls. TRBV5-6, TRBV5-1 and TRBV20-1 were among these segments.

Presence of unique molecular identifiers characterized the TCR beta cDNA libraries. TCRdb passed the PCR reads through MiXCR, listing each CDR3 protein once. In the table there are about 570,000 distinct CDR3 sequences, roughly 34% of which are singletons. Their antigen targets remain unknown. Sequences were obtained from blood. These receptors were taken from a girl aged 2-17 years with multiple sclerosis.

This clonotype was recorded a few times. J is TRBJ2-1 and V is TRBV20-1; 8 bases fit TRBD1. CDR3 size: 14 residues. Germline V lookup: CDR1 DFQATT, CDR2 SNEGSKA (reference sequence). V lost 5 bases and J lost 2; bases outside the gene matches: 5. CDR3 bases: TGCAGTGCTTACAAGGGACAGGCCTACAATGAGCAGTTCTTC. Protein: CSAYKGQAYNEQFF.

This chain connects TRBV7-9 to TRBJ1-4; tentatively, D is TRBD1 (6 bases). The germline CDR1 and CDR2 sequences are SEHNR and FQNEAQ (reference sequence). The CDR3 is 14 residues long. V lost 5 bases, J lost 11 bases, and 18 bases lay in between. The CDR3 DNA follows: TGTGCCAGCAGCCTTCGGGACACTGTCGGGAAACTGTTTTTT. It encodes CASSLRDTVGKLFF.

This clonotype was detected only once. The chain employs TRBV3-1 and TRBJ2-7, with TRBD2 matching over 7 bases. The J call is doubtful: the DNA matches TRBJ2-5 better. The CDR3 loop spans 16 amino acids. Germline-derived CDR1 and CDR2 are LGHDT and YNNKEL (reference sequence). The CDR3 DNA reads as TGTGCCAGCAGCCAAGGTGTGAGCGGGGTAGCGGAGACCCAGTACTTC. It encodes CASSQGVSGVAETQYF.

This clonotype was seen a few times. The rearrangement uses TRBV20-1 and TRBJ2-7; 8 nucleotides agree with TRBD2. Trimming cost V 6 bases and J 0 bases; bases outside gene matches: 7. Per germline, CDR1 DFQATT and CDR2 SNEGSKA (reference sequence). The CDR3 contains 14 residues. The CDR3 nucleotides read TGCAGTGCCGCCACTAGCGGATACTCCTACGAGCAGTACTTC. Translated: CSAATSGYSYEQYF.

The chain uses TRBV6-1 and TRBJ1-2; D is perhaps TRBD1 (5 bases). Germline assignment: CDR1 MNHNS and CDR2 SASEGT. V dropped 2 bases and J dropped 7 bases, with 11 bases sitting between them. The length of the CDR3 is 13 residues. Here the CDR3 DNA reads TGTGCCAGCAGTGAATTGGGGGGACTTGGCTACACCTTC. Its translation is CASSELGGLGYTF.

This chain joins TRBV27 and TRBJ2-3; 8 positions match TRBD1. The CDR3 length is 20 residues. With 0 bases clipped from V and 2 bases from J, the junction kept 16 bases outside the gene matches. Germline V gene data show CDR1 as MNHEY and CDR2 as SMNVEV (reference sequence). This CDR3 is CASSLSSRVRGRTFTDTQYF. Here the CDR3 DNA reads TGTGCCAGCAGTTTATCGTCCCGAGTCAGGGGGCGTACCTTCACAGATACGCAGTATTTT.

There are a few counts of this clonotype. The chain couples TRBV28 to TRBJ2-4; TRBD2 matches at 7 bases. Germline V gene lookup returns CDR1 MDHEN and CDR2 SYDVKM. The CDR3 consists of 14 residues. V shed 5 bases, J shed 1 base, and the junction held 2 bases outside the gene matches. CDR3 coding DNA: TGTGCCAGCAGTATGGGGGGGGCCAAAAACATTCAGTACTTC. It codes for CASSMGGAKNIQYF.

The genes are TRBV7-2 and TRBJ1-2, with D perhaps TRBD1 (5 bases). Per germline, CDR1 SGHTA and CDR2 FQGNSA. V was shortened by 5 bases and J by 7 bases, with 17 bases between the two germline ends. The CDR3 consists of 14 residues. The CDR3: CASSRPGPARGYTF. CDR3 coding DNA: TGTGCCAGCAGCAGACCGGGACCGGCGCGTGGCTACACCTTC.

The rearrangement uses TRBV7-2 and TRBJ2-3; D is possibly TRBD1 (7 bases). Trimming shortened V by 5 bases and J by 9 bases, and 21 bases separated the two germline ends. This CDR3 has 15 amino acids. Germline CDR1 reads SGHTA; CDR2 reads FQGNSA. The CDR3 region is CASSLEGTATGTQYF. CDR3 in DNA: TGTGCCAGCAGCCTGGAGGGGACAGCAACGGGCACGCAGTATTTT.

This clonotype was observed at least ten times. The V call is TRBV7-2, the J call TRBJ2-1; maybe TRBD2 (6 bases). V shed 5 bases and J shed 12 bases, with 20 bases lying between them. CDR1 SGHTA and CDR2 FQGNSA come from the germline V gene. CDR3 length: 14 amino acids. DNA of the CDR3: TGTGCCAGCAGCCCCCAAGGTGGGGGGTATGTGCAGTTCTTC. Translating gives CASSPQGGGYVQFF.

The sample holds many counts of this clonotype. The CDR3, as DNA: TGTGCCATCAGTGAAGGCTTAGGAGTTTCCTACGAGCAGTACTTC. The encoded protein is CAISEGLGVSYEQYF. The chain has TRBV10-3 and TRBJ2-7, with unresolved D. Germline-derived CDR1 and CDR2 are ENHRY and SYGVKD. V lost 3 bases and J lost 1, with 13 bases in between. The CDR3 loop spans 15 amino acids.

The V gene is TRBV20-1, the J gene TRBJ2-1, with a weak D call TRBD1 (7 bases). Germline V lookup: CDR1 DFQATT, CDR2 SNEGSKA (reference sequence). Trimming cost V 5 bases and J 5 bases, with 19 bases left between them. This CDR3 spans 15 amino acids. This CDR3 is CSAGTVRRVNNEQFF. As DNA, the CDR3 is TGCAGTGCTGGGACAGTTCGGAGGGTGAACAATGAGCAGTTCTTC.

CDR3 loop: CSAQPPLAGQETQFF. Written as DNA, the CDR3 is TGCAGTGCCCAACCCCCACTAGCGGGCCAAGAGACCCAGTTCTTC. The chain is built from TRBV20-1 and TRBJ2-5; 9 bases map to TRBD2. Judging by the DNA end, TRBJ2-1 fits better; the J call may be wrong. Germline V gives CDR1 DFQATT, CDR2 SNEGSKA (reference sequence). This CDR3 region has 15 residues.

This clonotype has a count of ten or more. CDR3 DNA: TGCAGCGCTGGGGGGGCCTCCTACAATGAGCAGTTCTTC. It translates to CSAGGASYNEQFF. V and J are TRBV29-1 and TRBJ2-1; the D gene is possibly TRBD2 (7 bases). Trimming shortened V by 7 bases and J by 0 bases, and 10 bases separated the two germline ends. This CDR3 contains 13 residues. Germline V CDR1 and CDR2: SQVTM, ANQGSEA.

This clonotype was picked up a small number of times. J is TRBJ1-2 and V is TRBV10-1; D not resolved. Trimming removed 5 bases from V and 5 bases from J, with 12 bases in between. The germline V gene encodes CDR1 WNHNN and CDR2 SYGVQD (reference sequence). This CDR3 comprises 13 residues. The CDR3 bases are TGCGCCAGCAGTCCGACGTTGGAGTATGGCTACACCTTC. Translation gives CASSPTLEYGYTF.

V is TRBV3-1 and J is TRBJ1-2; D is undetermined. The V gene's germline CDR1 is LGHDT and CDR2 YNNKEL (reference sequence). The germline V and J ends were trimmed by 0 bases and 4 bases, with 12 bases remaining between them. This CDR3 comprises 15 residues. The CDR3 loop reads CASSQDLDPGYGYTF. In DNA form, the CDR3 reads TGTGCCAGCAGCCAAGATCTGGACCCGGGCTATGGCTACACCTTC.

The V and J genes are TRBV7-3 and TRBJ2-5; no firm D call. With 5 bases removed from V and 2 bases from J, the gap between germline ends came to 15 bases. The germline CDR1 and CDR2 sequences are SGHTA and FQGTGA. CDR3 size: 15 residues. The CDR3 DNA is TGTGCCAGCAGCCAAAGGCCCGAATCTCAAGAGACCCAGTACTTC. Translating it yields CASSQRPESQETQYF.

This clonotype is a singleton in its sample. The chain combines TRBV7-9 with TRBJ2-7; TRBD1 matches 10 bases. The CDR3 covers 16 residues. After removal of 3 bases from V and 4 bases from J, the junction contained 9 bases not matched to a gene. Germline V CDR1 and CDR2: SEHNR, FQNEAQ (reference sequence). The CDR3 protein is CASSLRGQGFTYEQYF. The DNA of the CDR3 is TGTGCCAGCAGCTTGAGGGGACAGGGGTTTACGTACGAGCAGTACTTC. The full variable domain, its missing parts supplied by reference TRBV7-9 and TRBJ2-7, is DTGVSQNPRHKITKRGQNVTFRCDPISEHNRLYWYRQTLGQGPEFLTYFQNEAQLEKSRLLSDRFSAERPKGSFSTLEIQRTEQGDSAMYLCASSLRGQGFTYEQYFGPGTRLTVT.

Notes on this clonotype: A much larger clone lies one base from this, so it may be a read error. The chain couples TRBV29-1 to TRBJ2-1, with D perhaps given as TRBD1 or TRBD2 (5 bases each). From germline, CDR1 is SQVTM and CDR2 ANQGSEA. V dropped 0 bases and J dropped 0 bases, with 18 bases sitting between them. The CDR3 length is 18 residues. CDR3 region: CSVEDTRGPRSSYNEQFF. As DNA, the CDR3 is TGCAGCGTTGAAGACACCCGGGGACCCCGGAGCTCCTACAATGAGCAGTTCTTC.

J is TRBJ2-7 and V is TRBV20-1; D unclear. The V gene lost 3 bases and the J gene lost 6 bases, with 18 bases spanning the gap. From germline, CDR1 is DFQATT and CDR2 SNEGSKA (reference sequence). The length of the CDR3 is 14 residues. CDR3 sequence (DNA): TGCAGTGCTAGGTTTTCGGATGGAAGCCGCGAGCAGTACTTC. Encoded protein: CSARFSDGSREQYF.

The chain combines TRBV7-2 with TRBJ1-2, with D maybe TRBD1 (5 bases). The CDR3 has 14 amino acids. The V and J ends lost 1 base and 2 bases respectively, with 8 bases between them. Germline CDR1 SGHTA, CDR2 FQGNSA. This CDR3 reads CASSLDPGNYGYTF. As DNA, the CDR3 is TGTGCCAGCAGCTTAGACCCAGGGAACTATGGCTACACCTTC.